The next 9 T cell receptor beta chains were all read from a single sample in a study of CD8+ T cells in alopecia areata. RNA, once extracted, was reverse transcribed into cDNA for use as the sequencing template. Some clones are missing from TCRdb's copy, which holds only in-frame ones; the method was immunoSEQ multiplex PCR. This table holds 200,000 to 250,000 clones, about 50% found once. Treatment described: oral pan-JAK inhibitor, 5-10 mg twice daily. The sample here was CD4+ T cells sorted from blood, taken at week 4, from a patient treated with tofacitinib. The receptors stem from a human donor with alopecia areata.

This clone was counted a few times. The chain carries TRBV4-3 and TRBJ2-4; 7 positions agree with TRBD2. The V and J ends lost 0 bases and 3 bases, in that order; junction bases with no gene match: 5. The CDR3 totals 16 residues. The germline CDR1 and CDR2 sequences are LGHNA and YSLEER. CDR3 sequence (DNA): TGCGCCAGCAGCCAAGATTTTCGGACTAGCAAAAACATTCAGTACTTC. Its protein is CASSQDFRTSKNIQYF.

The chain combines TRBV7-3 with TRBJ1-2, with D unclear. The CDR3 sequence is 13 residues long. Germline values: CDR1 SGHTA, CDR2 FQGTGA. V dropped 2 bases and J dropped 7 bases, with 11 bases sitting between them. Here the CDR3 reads CASSLGPNAGYTF. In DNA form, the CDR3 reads TGTGCCAGCAGCTTAGGGCCTAACGCTGGCTACACCTTC.

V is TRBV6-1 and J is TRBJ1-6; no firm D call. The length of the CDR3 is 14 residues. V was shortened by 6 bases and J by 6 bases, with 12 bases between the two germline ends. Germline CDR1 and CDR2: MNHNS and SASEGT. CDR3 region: CASRNTGPNSPLHF. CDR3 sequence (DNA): TGTGCCAGCAGAAACACCGGGCCTAATTCACCCCTCCACTTT.

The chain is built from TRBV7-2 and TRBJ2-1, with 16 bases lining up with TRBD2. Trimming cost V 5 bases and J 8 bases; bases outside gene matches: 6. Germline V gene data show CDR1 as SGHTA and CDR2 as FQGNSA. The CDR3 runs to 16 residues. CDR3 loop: CASSPWGLAGGYEQFF. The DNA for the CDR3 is TGTGCCAGCAGCCCGTGGGGACTAGCGGGGGGGTATGAGCAGTTCTTC.

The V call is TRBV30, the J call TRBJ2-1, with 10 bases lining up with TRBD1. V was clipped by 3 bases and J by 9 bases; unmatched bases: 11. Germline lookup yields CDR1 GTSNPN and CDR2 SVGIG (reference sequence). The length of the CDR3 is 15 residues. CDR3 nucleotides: TGTGCCTGGAGACCGACAGGGGGCAGATTTAGTGAGCAGTTCTTC. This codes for CAWRPTGGRFSEQFF.

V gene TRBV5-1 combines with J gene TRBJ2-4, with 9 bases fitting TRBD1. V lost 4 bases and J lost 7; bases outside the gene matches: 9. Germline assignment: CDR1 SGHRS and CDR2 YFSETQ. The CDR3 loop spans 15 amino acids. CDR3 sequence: CASSPRPGTGNIQYF. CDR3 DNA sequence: TGCGCCAGCAGCCCCCGTCCAGGGACAGGGAACATTCAGTACTTC.

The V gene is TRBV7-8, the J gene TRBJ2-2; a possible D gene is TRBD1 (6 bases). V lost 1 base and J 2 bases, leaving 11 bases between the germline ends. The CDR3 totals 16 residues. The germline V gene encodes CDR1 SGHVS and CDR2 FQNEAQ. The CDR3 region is CASSLVGGPNTGELFF. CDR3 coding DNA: TGTGCCAGCAGCTTAGTAGGGGGACCTAACACCGGGGAGCTGTTTTTT. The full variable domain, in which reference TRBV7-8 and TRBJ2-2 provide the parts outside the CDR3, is GAGVSQSPRYKVAKRGQDVALRCDPISGHVSLFWYQQALGQGPEFLTYFQNEAQLDKSGLPSDRFFAERPEGSVSTLKIQRTQQEDSAVYLCASSLVGGPNTGELFFGEGSRLTVL.

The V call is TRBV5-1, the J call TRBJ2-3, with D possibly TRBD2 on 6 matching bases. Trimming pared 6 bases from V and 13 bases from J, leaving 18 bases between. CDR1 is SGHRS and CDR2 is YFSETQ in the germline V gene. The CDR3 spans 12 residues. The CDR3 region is CASMEGQGKEYF. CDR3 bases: TGCGCCAGCATGGAGGGTCAGGGAAAGGAGTATTTT.

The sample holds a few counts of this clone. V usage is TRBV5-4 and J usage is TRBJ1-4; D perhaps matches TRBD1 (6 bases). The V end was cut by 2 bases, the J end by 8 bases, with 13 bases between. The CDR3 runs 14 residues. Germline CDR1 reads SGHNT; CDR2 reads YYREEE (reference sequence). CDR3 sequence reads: CASSLGGGTEKLFF. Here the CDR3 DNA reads TGTGCCAGCAGCTTAGGAGGGGGAACGGAAAAACTGTTTTTT. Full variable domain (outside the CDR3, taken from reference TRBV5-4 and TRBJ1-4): ETGVTQSPTHLIKTRGQQVTLRCSSQSGHNTVSWYQQALGQGPQFIFQYYREEENGRGNFPPRFSGLQFPNYSSELNVNALELDDSALYLCASSLGGGTEKLFFGSGTQLSVL.